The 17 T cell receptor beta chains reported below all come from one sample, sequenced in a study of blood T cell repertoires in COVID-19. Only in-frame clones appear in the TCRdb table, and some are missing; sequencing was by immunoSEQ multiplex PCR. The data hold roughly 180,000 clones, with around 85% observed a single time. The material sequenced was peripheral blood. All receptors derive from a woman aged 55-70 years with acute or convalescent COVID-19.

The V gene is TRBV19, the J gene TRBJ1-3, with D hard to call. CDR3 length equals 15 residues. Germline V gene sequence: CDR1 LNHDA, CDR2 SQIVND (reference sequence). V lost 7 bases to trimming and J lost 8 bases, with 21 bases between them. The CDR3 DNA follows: TGTGCCAGTACCTCCCCCGCGCGTCCCGGAGACACCATATATTTT. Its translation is CASTSPARPGDTIYF.

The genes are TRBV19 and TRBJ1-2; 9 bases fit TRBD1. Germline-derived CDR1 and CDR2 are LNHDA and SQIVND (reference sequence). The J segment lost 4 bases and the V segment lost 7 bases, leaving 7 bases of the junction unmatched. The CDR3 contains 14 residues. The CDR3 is CASTMTGGSYGYTF. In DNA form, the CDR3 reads TGTGCCAGTACCATGACAGGGGGTAGCTATGGCTACACCTTC.

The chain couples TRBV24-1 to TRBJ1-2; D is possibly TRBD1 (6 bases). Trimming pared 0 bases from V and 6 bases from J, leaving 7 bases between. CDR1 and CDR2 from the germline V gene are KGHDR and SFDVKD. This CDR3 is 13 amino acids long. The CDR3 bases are TGTGCCACCAGTGATTTGGCAGGGGATGGCTACACCTTC. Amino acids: CATSDLAGDGYTF.

The CDR3 sequence: CASSQGLNTEAFF. The CDR3 nucleotides are TGTGCCAGCTCACAGGGGTTGAACACTGAAGCTTTCTTT. The rearrangement joins TRBV18 to TRBJ1-1, with D possibly TRBD1 on 5 matching bases. V was pared by 4 bases and J by 0 bases, with 6 bases between. The CDR3 sequence is 13 residues long. Per germline, CDR1 KGHSH and CDR2 LQKENI.

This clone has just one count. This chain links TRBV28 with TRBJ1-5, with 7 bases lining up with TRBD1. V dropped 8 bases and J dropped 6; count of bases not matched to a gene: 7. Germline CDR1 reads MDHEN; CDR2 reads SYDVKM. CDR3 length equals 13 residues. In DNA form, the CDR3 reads TGTGCCAGCGGGGCAGGGGGGTTTCAGCCCCAGCATTTT. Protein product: CASGAGGFQPQHF.

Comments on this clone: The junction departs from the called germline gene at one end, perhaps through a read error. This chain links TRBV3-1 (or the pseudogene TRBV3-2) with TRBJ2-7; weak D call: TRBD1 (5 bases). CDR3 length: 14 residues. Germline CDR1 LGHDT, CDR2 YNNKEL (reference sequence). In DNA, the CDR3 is TGTGCCAGCCGCCAGGAGCCAGGGCCCAACGAGCAGTACTTC. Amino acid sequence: CASRQEPGPNEQYF.

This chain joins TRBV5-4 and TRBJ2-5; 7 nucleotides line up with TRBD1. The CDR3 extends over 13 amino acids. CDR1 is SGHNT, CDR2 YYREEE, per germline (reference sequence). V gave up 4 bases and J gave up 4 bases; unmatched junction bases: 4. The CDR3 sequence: CASSLRQGETQYF. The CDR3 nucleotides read TGTGCCAGCAGCCTCCGACAGGGAGAGACCCAGTACTTC.

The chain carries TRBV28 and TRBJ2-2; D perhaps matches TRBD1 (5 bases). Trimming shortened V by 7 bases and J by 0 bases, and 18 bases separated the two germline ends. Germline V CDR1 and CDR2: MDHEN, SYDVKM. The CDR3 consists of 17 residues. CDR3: CASKSARVISNTGELFF. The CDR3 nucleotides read TGTGCCAGCAAGAGCGCCAGGGTAATTTCGAACACCGGGGAGCTGTTTTTT.

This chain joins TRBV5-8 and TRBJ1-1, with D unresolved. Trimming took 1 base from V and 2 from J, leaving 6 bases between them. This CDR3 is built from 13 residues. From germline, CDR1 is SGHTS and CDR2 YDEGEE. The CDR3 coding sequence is TGTGCCAGCAGCTTGCGGGGAAACACTGAAGCTTTCTTT. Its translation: CASSLRGNTEAFF. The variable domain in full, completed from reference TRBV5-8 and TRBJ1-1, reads EAGVTQSPTHLIKTRGQQATLRCSPISGHTSVYWYQQALGLGLQFLLWYDEGEERNRGNFPPRFSGRQFPNYSSELNVNALELEDSALYLCASSLRGNTEAFFGQGTRLTVV.

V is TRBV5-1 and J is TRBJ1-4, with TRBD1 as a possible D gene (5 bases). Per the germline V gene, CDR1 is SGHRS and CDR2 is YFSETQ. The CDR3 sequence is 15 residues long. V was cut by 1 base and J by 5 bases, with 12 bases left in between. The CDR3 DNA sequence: TGCGCCAGCAGCTTGTGGGGGGACTCCAATGAAAAACTGTTTTTT. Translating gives CASSLWGDSNEKLFF.

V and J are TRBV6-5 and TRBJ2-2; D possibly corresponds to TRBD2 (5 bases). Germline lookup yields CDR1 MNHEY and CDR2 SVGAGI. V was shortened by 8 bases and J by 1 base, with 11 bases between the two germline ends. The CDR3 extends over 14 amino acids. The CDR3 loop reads CASLSEVNTGELFF. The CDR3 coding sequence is TGTGCCAGCCTCTCGGAGGTGAACACCGGGGAGCTGTTTTTT.

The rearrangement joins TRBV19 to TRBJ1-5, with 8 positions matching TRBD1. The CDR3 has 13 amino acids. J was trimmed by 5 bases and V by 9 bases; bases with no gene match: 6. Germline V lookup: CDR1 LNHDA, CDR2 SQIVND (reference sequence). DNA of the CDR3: TGTGCCAGCGGGACAGGAGGCGATCAGCCCCAGCATTTT. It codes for CASGTGGDQPQHF.

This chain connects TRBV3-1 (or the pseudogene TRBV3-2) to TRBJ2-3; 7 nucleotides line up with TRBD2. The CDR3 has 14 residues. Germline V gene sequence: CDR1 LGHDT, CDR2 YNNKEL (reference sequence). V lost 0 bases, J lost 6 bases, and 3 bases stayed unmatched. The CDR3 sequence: CASSQEGAGDTQYF. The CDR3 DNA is TGTGCCAGCAGCCAAGAGGGAGCGGGGGATACGCAGTATTTT.

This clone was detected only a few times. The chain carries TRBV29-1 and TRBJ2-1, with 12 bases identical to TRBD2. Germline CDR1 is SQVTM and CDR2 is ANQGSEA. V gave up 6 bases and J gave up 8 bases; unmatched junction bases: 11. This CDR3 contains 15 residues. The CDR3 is CSVEVTSGRRYEQFF. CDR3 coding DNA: TGCAGCGTGGAGGTGACTAGCGGGAGACGATATGAGCAGTTCTTC.

The CDR3: CASSQGQATYNSPLHF. The CDR3 DNA reads as TGTGCCAGCAGCCAGGGACAGGCGACTTATAATTCACCCCTCCACTTT. The genes are TRBV7-8 and TRBJ1-6, with 8 bases identical to TRBD1. CDR1 and CDR2 from the germline V gene are SGHVS and FQNEAQ. The CDR3 runs to 16 residues. V shed 5 bases, J shed 4 bases, and the junction held 7 bases outside the gene matches.

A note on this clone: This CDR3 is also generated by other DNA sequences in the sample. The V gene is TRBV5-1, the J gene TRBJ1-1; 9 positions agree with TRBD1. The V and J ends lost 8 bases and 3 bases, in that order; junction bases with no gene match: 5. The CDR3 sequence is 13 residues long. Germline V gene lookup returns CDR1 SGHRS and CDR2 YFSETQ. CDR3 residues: CASSRDRDTEAFF. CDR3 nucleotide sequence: TGCGCCAGTTCCCGGGACAGGGACACTGAAGCTTTCTTT.

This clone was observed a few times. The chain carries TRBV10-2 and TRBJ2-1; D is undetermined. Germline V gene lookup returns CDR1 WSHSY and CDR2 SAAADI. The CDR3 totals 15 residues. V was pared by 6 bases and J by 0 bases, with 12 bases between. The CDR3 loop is CASSGDWSSYNEQFF. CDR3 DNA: TGCGCCAGCAGCGGAGACTGGAGCTCCTACAATGAGCAGTTCTTC.